This entry lists 7 T cell receptor beta chains sequenced from one sample in a study of a mutant IDH1 vaccine in newly diagnosed glioma. The time point here: week 47, end of study. In every dose of vaccine, 300 ug of mutant IDH1 20-mer peptide was given alongside topical imiquimod. Sequenced by immunoSEQ multiplex PCR; TCRdb stores in-frame clones only, minus some. The sample holds approximately 50,000 clones, 70% to 85% seen once. What these receptors recognize is not known. The source was PBMCs, collected from a glioma patient whose treatment included an IDH1 peptide vaccine. The receptor set was obtained from a woman between 40 and 55 years old with glioma. Some clones in this sample may be carry-over from other donors' samples.

Many counts were recorded for this clone. The J gene is TRBJ1-6, the V gene TRBV6-4, with D unresolved. CDR1 MRHNA and CDR2 SNTAGT come from the germline V gene. The CDR3 is 13 residues long. V lost 10 bases and J 3 bases, leaving 10 bases between the germline ends. The CDR3 sequence is CATRQSYNSPLHF. The CDR3 region has the DNA TGTGCCACCCGGCAGAGCTATAATTCACCCCTCCACTTT.

This clone was detected only a few times. The chain has TRBV7-2 and TRBJ2-3; 8 nucleotides line up with TRBD2. The CDR3 has 13 residues. Trimming cost V 5 bases and J 8 bases; bases outside gene matches: 6. CDR1 SGHTA and CDR2 FQGNSA come from the germline V gene. The DNA for the CDR3 is TGTGCCAGCAGCCTCAGCGGGGGTGGTACGCAGTATTTT. It encodes CASSLSGGGTQYF. Full variable domain (rest looked up from reference TRBV7-2 and TRBJ2-3): GAGVSQSPSNKVTEKGKDVELRCDPISGHTALYWYRQSLGQGLEFLIYFQGNSAPDKSGLPSDRFSAERTGGSVSTLTIQRTQQEDSAVYLCASSLSGGGTQYFGPGTRLTVL.

The chain carries TRBV2 and TRBJ1-2, with TRBD1 identical over 9 bases. The CDR3 is made up of 16 amino acids. The trim removed 6 bases at V and 5 bases at J, leaving 13 bases unmatched. Germline V gives CDR1 SNHLY, CDR2 FYNNEI. The CDR3 DNA reads as TGTGCCAGCAGCGAGTATACAGGGGGCTTAGGATATGGCTACACCTTC. The encoded protein is CASSEYTGGLGYGYTF.

V is TRBV4-1 and J is TRBJ2-7; D is perhaps TRBD1 or TRBD2 (5 bases each). V gave up 0 bases and J gave up 2 bases, with 11 bases separating them. The CDR3 is 15 amino acids. Germline CDR1 and CDR2: MGHRA and YSYEKL. The DNA for the CDR3 is TGCGCCAGCAGCCAAGATCGTAGAGGGGCCTACGAGCAGTACTTC. This codes for CASSQDRRGAYEQYF.

As concerns this clone: An end of the junction does not agree with germline; a read error may underlie this. This chain links TRBV7-2 with TRBJ1-2; tentative D call: TRBD1 (5 bases). This CDR3 has 15 residues. Germline-derived CDR1 and CDR2 are SGHTA and FQGNSA. CDR3 loop: CASSLGTGGNFGYTF. The CDR3 bases are TGTGCCAGCAGCTTAGGCACAGGAGGAAACTTTGGCTACACCTTC.

The chain is built from TRBV9 and TRBJ2-1; TRBD2 agrees at 11 bases. Losses at the gene ends were 4 bases for V and 5 bases for J; bases not matched to a gene: 8. The CDR3 runs to 16 residues. The germline V gene encodes CDR1 SGDLS and CDR2 YYNGEE. Written as DNA, the CDR3 is TGTGCCAGCAGCAGTAGCGGGAGGGGCGATAACAATGAGCAGTTCTTC. This codes for CASSSSGRGDNNEQFF.

The chain couples TRBV11-2 to TRBJ1-3; 8 nucleotides line up with TRBD1. This CDR3 has 16 residues. Germline loops: CDR1 SGHAT, CDR2 FQNNGV. With 2 bases clipped from V and 3 bases from J, the junction kept 6 bases outside the gene matches. CDR3 nucleotides: TGTGCCAGCAGCTTATGGGCAGGGGGCGTTGGAAACACCATATATTTT. This translates into CASSLWAGGVGNTIYF.